This record covers a single TCR beta chain. The antigen is not known. This record comes from a study of persistence of HIV-infected CD4 T cells. The libraries were made with immunoSEQ version 4 in survey mode. Produced via immunoSEQ multiplex PCR; TCRdb's table is partial and in-frame only. The sample consists of about 40,000 clones, around three quarters of them appearing once. Germline loops: CDR1 MNHEY, CDR2 SVGAGI. The CDR3 has 12 amino acids. Trimming stripped 5 bases from V and 5 bases from J, with 7 bases between. Cells were stimulated with overlapping HIV-1 Gag 15-mer peptides. Memory cells lacking CD40L and CD69 with high CD45RO were sorted. Study observations and caveats: TCR oligoclonality correlated with proviral oligoclonality in the same sorted populations.

The sample was CD4+ T cells sorted from PBMCs after approximately 18-hour stimulation, taken from a patient who received antiretroviral therapy. The chain has TRBV6-5 and TRBJ2-1; the D is unclear. The TCR originated in an adult man with HIV who was CMV-seropositive. In DNA, the CDR3 is TGTGCCAGCAGTAAGAATAACAATGAGCAGTTCTTC. Protein: CASSKNNNEQFF.